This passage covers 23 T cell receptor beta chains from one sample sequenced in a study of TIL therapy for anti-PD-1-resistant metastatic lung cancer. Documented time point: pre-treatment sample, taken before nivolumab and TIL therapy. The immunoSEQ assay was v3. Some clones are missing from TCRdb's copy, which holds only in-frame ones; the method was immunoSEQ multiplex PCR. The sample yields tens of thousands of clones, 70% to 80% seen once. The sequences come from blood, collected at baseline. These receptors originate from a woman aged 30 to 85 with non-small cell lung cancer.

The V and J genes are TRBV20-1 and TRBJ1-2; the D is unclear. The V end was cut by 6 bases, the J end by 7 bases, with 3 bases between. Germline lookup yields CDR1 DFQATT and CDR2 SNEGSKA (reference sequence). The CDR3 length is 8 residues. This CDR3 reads CSASGYTF. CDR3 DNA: TGCAGTGCGTCTGGCTACACCTTC.

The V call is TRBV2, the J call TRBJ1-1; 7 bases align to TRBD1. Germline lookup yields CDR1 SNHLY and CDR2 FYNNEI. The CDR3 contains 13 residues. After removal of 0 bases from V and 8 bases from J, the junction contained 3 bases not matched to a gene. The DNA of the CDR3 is TGTGCCAGCAGTGAAGCGCTGGACAGGGAAGCTTTCTTT. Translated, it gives CASSEALDREAFF.

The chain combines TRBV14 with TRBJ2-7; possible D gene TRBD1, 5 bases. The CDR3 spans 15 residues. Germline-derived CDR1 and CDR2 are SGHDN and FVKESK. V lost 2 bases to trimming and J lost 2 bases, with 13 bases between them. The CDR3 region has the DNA TGTGCCAGCAGCCAACTTAGGACACTTGCCTACGAGCAGTACTTC. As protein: CASSQLRTLAYEQYF.

CDR3 sequence reads: CASSHRGEQYF. CDR3 nucleotides: TGTGCCAGCAGCCACAGGGGGGAGCAGTACTTC. The chain joins TRBV6-5 to TRBJ2-7; 8 bases agree with TRBD1. The CDR3 totals 11 residues. The ends lost 6 bases at V and 7 bases at J; junction bases unmatched: 2. Germline CDR1 is MNHEY and CDR2 is SVGAGI.

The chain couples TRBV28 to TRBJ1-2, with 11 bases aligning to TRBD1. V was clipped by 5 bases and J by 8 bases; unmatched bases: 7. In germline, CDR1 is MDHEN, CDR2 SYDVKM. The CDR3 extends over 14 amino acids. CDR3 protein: CASSPSGQGAGYTF. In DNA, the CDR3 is TGTGCCAGCAGTCCCTCCGGACAGGGGGCCGGCTACACCTTC.

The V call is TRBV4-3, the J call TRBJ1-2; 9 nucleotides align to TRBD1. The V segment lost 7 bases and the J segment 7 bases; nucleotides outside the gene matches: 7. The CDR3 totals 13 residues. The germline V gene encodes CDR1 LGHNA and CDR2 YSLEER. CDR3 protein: CASTPGQGGGYTF. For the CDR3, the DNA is TGCGCCAGCACTCCGGGACAGGGAGGTGGCTACACCTTC.

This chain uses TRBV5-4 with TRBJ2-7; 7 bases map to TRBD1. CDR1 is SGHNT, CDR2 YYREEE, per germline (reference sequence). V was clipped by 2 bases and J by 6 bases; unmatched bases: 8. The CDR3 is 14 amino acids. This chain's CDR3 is CASSFILGGGEQYF. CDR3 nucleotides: TGTGCCAGCAGCTTTATTCTAGGGGGCGGCGAGCAGTACTTC.

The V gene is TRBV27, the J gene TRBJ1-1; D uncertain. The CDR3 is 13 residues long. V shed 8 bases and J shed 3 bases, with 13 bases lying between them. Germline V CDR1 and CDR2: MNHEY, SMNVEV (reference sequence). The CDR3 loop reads CASGWNSYTEAFF. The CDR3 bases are TGTGCCAGCGGATGGAATTCATACACTGAAGCTTTCTTT.

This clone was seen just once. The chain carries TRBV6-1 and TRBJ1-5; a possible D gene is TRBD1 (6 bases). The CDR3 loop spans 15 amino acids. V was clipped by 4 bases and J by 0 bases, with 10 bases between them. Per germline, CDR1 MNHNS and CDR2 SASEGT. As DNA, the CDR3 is TGTGCCAGCAGTGTAGGACAGATTAGCAATCAGCCCCAGCATTTT. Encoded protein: CASSVGQISNQPQHF.

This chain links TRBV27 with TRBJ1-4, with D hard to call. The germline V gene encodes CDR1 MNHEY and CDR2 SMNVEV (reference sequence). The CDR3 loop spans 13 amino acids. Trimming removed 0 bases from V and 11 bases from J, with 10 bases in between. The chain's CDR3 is CASSLSKAEKLFF. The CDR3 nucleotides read TGTGCCAGCAGTTTATCGAAGGCGGAGAAACTGTTTTTT.

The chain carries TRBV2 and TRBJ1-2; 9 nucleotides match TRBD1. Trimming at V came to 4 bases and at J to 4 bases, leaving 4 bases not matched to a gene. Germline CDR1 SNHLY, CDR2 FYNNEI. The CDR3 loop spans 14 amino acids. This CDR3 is CASSAQGASYGYTF. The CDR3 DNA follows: TGTGCCAGCAGTGCACAGGGGGCGAGCTATGGCTACACCTTC.

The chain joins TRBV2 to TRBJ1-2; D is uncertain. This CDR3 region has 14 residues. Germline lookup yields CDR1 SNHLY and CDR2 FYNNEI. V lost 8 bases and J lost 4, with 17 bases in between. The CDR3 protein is CASYSAPPIYGYTF. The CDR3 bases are TGTGCCAGCTATTCCGCTCCGCCAATCTATGGCTACACCTTC.

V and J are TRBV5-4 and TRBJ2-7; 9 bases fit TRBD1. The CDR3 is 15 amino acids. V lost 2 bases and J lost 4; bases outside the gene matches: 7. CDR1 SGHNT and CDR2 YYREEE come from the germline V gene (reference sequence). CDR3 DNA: TGTGCCAGCAGCTTCGGACAGGGGATTACGTACGAGCAGTACTTC. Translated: CASSFGQGITYEQYF.

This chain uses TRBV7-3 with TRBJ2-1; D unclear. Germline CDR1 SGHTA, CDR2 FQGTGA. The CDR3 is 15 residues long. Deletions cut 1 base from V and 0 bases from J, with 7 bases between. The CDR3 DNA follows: TGTGCCAGCAGCTTAATGGTAAGCTCCTACAATGAGCAGTTCTTC. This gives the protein CASSLMVSSYNEQFF. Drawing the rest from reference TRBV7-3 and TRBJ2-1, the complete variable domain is GAGVSQTPSNKVTEKGKYVELRCDPISGHTALYWYRQSLGQGPEFLIYFQGTGAADDSGLPNDRFFAVRPEGSVSTLKIQRTERGDSAVYLCASSLMVSSYNEQFFGPGTRLTVL.

CDR3: CASRVMETQYF. DNA of the CDR3: TGTGCCAGCAGGGTGATGGAGACCCAGTACTTC. This chain joins TRBV2 and TRBJ2-5; D not certain. V gave up 6 bases and J gave up 5 bases, with 7 bases separating them. Germline V CDR1 and CDR2: SNHLY, FYNNEI. CDR3 size: 11 residues. Based on the CDR3 plus reference TRBV2 and TRBJ2-5, the full variable domain is EPEVTQTPSHQVTQMGQEVILRCVPISNHLYFYWYRQILGQKVEFLVSFYNNEISEKSEIFDDQFSVERPDGSNFTLKIRSTKLEDSAMYFCASRVMETQYFGPGTRLLVL.

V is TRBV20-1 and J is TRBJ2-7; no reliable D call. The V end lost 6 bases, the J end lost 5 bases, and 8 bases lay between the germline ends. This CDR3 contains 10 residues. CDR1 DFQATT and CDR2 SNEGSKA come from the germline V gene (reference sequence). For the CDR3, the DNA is TGCAGTGCCATAAAGGACGAGCAGTACTTC. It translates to CSAIKDEQYF.

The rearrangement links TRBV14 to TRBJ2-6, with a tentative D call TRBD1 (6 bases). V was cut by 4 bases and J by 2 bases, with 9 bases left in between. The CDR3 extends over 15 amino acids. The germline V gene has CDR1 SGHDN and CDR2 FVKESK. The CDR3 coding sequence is TGTGCCAGCAGCCGATGGGACACTGGGGCCAACGTCCTGACTTTC. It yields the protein CASSRWDTGANVLTF.

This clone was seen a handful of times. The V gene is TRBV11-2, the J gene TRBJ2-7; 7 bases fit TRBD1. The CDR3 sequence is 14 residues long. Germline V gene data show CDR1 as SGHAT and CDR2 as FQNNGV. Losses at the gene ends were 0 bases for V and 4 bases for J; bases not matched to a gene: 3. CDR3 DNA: TGTGCCAGCAGCTTAGAGGGACAGATTTACGAGCAGTACTTC. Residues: CASSLEGQIYEQYF. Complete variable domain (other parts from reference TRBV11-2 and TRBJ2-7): EAGVAQSPRYKIIEKRQSVAFWCNPISGHATLYWYQQILGQGPKLLIQFQNNGVVDDSQLPKDRFSAERLKGVDSTLKIQPAKLEDSAVYLCASSLEGQIYEQYFGPGTRLTVT.

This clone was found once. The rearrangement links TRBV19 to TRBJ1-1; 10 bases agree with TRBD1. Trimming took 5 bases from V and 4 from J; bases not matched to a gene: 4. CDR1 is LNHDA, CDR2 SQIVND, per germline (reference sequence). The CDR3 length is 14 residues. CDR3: CASSPWTGGTEAFF. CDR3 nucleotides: TGTGCCAGTAGTCCATGGACAGGGGGCACTGAAGCTTTCTTT.

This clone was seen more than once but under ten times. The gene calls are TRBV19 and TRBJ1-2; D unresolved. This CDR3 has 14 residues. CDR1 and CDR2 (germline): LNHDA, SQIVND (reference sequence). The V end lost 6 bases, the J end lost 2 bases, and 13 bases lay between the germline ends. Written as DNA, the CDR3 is TGTGCCAGTAGCTTATCCAGCCTCAACTATGGCTACACCTTC. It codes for CASSLSSLNYGYTF. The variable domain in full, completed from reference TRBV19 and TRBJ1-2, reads DGGITQSPKYLFRKEGQNVTLSCEQNLNHDAMYWYRQDPGQGLRLIYYSQIVNDFQKGDIAEGYSVSREKKESFPLTVTSAQKNPTAFYLCASSLSSLNYGYTFGSGTRLTVV.

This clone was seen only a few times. The CDR3 DNA follows: TGTGCCAGCAGCCCCGTAGCGGGGTACGAGCAGTACTTC. Translated: CASSPVAGYEQYF. The J gene is TRBJ2-7, the V gene TRBV7-2, with 8 bases matching TRBD2. The V gene end was trimmed by 5 bases and the J gene end by 4 bases; junction bases not matched to a gene: 4. CDR1 and CDR2 from the germline V gene are SGHTA and FQGNSA. The CDR3 loop spans 13 amino acids.

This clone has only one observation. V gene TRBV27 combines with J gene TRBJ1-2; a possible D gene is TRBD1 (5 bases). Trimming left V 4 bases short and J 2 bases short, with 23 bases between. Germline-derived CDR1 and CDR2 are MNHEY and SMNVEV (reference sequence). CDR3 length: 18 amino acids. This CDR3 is CASSSLRQTQGTNYGYTF. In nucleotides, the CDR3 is TGTGCCAGCAGTTCACTCCGTCAAACCCAGGGAACGAACTATGGCTACACCTTC.

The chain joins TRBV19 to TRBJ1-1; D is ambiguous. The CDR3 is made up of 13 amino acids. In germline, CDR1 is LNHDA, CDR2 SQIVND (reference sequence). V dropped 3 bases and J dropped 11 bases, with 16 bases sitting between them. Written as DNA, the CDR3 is TGTGCCAGTAGTATGGGAGACGTAACGGGGGCTTTCTTT. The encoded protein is CASSMGDVTGAFF.